Listed below are T cell receptor beta chains from one sample, sequenced in a study of post-analysis software for immune sequencing data. In TCRdb, the PCR reads were re-called with MiXCR into one record per CDR3 protein. The sample carries under 650,000 distinct CDR3 sequences, 44% recorded once. The sample taken for sequencing was blood. These receptors all come from a girl aged 5 to 17 with multiple sclerosis. CDR3s include the opening cysteine and the closing phenylalanine or tryptophan. Each record gives: CDR3 length, clone size, J gene, D gene, V gene, CDR3 protein, CDR3 DNA. D genes are given only for firm matches. The size field is filled for only some rows; it gives once, few, many or a size class.

15	once	TRBJ1-5	NA	TRBV7-9	CASSLELGSNQPQHF	TGTGCCAGCAGCTTAGAGCTAGGGTCCAATCAGCCCCAGCATTTT
14	NA	TRBJ1-2	NA	TRBV12-3/TRBV12-4	CASSLVTGIGGYTF	TGTGCCAGCAGTCTCGTGACAGGAATAGGAGGCTACACCTTC
14	NA	TRBJ2-7	NA	TRBV20-1	CSALPSAGAYEQYF	TGCAGTGCTCTCCCTAGCGCAGGTGCTTACGAGCAGTACTTC
16	few	TRBJ2-1	TRBD1	TRBV24-1	CATSDLSGDRPNEQFF	TGTGCCACCAGTGATTTGAGTGGGGACAGGCCCAATGAGCAGTTCTTC
13	NA	TRBJ2-1	TRBD2	TRBV20-1	CSASSVAGGVGFF	TGCAGTGCTTCCTCGGTAGCGGGAGGGGTGGGGTTCTTC
12	NA	TRBJ1-2	TRBD1	TRBV19	CASRGRGHGYTF	TGTGCCAGTAGGGGCAGGGGGCACGGCTACACCTTC
13	NA	TRBJ2-5	NA	TRBV28	CAGSQGGEETQYF	TGTGCCGGCAGTCAAGGGGGAGAAGAGACCCAGTACTTC
14	NA	TRBJ1-5	NA	TRBV6-5	CASRGPRGTQPQHF	TGTGCCAGCAGGGGACCTCGAGGCACTCAGCCCCAGCATTTT
15	few	TRBJ2-5	NA	TRBV20-1	CSARDSESIEETQYF	TGCAGTGCTAGAGATTCAGAAAGTATAGAAGAGACCCAGTACTTC
16	NA	TRBJ2-5	TRBD2	TRBV4-1	CASSARLAGNQETQYF	TGCGCCAGCAGCGCTAGACTAGCGGGAAATCAAGAGACCCAGTACTTC
13	NA	TRBJ1-1	NA	TRBV28	CASSKPEGFEAFF	TGTGCCAGCAGTAAACCGGAGGGGTTTGAAGCTTTCTTT
18	once	TRBJ2-3	NA	TRBV24-1	CATSDLRAGGGRTDTQYF	TGTGCCACCAGTGATTTGAGGGCTGGCGGGGGCCGCACAGATACGCAGTATTTT
11	NA	TRBJ2-7	NA	TRBV29-1	CSVERSYEQYF	TGCAGCGTTGAACGGAGCTACGAGCAGTACTTC
19	few	TRBJ2-1	TRBD2	TRBV2	CASSPRLASFNPFLDEQFF	TGTGCCAGCAGTCCTCGACTAGCGTCCTTCAACCCCTTTTTGGATGAGCAGTTCTTC
14	few	TRBJ2-5	TRBD2	TRBV12-3/TRBV12-4	CASSQAGGGETQYF	TGTGCCAGCAGCCAAGCCGGGGGGGGCGAGACCCAGTACTTC
14	NA	TRBJ2-7	TRBD1	TRBV12-3/TRBV12-4	CASSLRDRPYEQYF	TGTGCCAGCAGTCTCCGGGACAGACCCTACGAGCAGTACTTC
15	few	TRBJ1-5	NA	TRBV5-6	CASSPGPMTNQPQHF	TGTGCCAGCAGCCCCGGACCTATGACCAATCAGCCCCAGCATTTT
10	few	TRBJ2-7	NA	TRBV2	CASSVYEQYF	TGTGCCAGCAGTGTCTACGAGCAGTACTTC
12	few	TRBJ2-3	NA	TRBV7-2	CASSPLIDTQYF	TGTGCCAGCAGCCCCTTGATAGATACGCAGTATTTT
17	NA	TRBJ2-1	NA	TRBV4-1	CASSQDWGANSYNEQFF	TGCGCCAGCAGCCAAGATTGGGGTGCTAACTCCTACAATGAGCAGTTCTTC
13	few	TRBJ2-7	NA	TRBV11-2	CASSLESRAEQYF	TGTGCCAGCAGCTTAGAAAGCAGGGCCGAGCAGTACTTC
16	NA	TRBJ2-3	TRBD2	TRBV5-4	CASSLAMREVQDTQYF	TGTGCCAGCAGCTTGGCGATGCGGGAGGTCCAAGATACGCAGTATTTT
15	NA	TRBJ1-5	NA	TRBV7-9	CASSLGGTFNQPQHF	TGTGCCAGCAGCCTCGGAGGGACTTTCAATCAGCCCCAGCATTTT